One sample yielded the 26 T cell receptor beta chains listed below, sequenced in a study of cytomegalovirus exposure and HLA in healthy donors (dated by TCRdb to between 2016 and 2019). The library was produced with the immunoSEQ multiplex PCR assay. TCRdb carries this immuneACCESS record with in-frame sequences only. Its versions omit some clonotypes, under half of them owing to an unresolved V gene in the studies checked, with the rest unexplained. This sample is represented by about 160,000 clones; around 92% of them were singletons. Clones ranked in the top ten supply under 4.5% of the sample. The specimen was PBMCs. The receptor set was obtained from a man between 18 and 29 years old in good health and CMV-seropositive.

The rearrangement uses TRBV11-2 and TRBJ2-7; 7 bases are shared with TRBD2. The CDR3 has 15 amino acids. The junction had 7 bases not matched to a gene; V was cut back by 0 bases and J by 5 bases. Germline CDR1 is SGHAT and CDR2 is FQNNGV. DNA of the CDR3: TGTGCCAGCAGCTTAGATATCTCGAGCGGGGACGAGCAGTACTTC. Encoded protein: CASSLDISSGDEQYF.

The rearrangement joins TRBV19 to TRBJ1-5; TRBD1 matches at 8 bases. The V and J ends lost 9 bases and 2 bases, in that order; junction bases with no gene match: 6. Germline-derived CDR1 and CDR2 are LNHDA and SQIVND (reference sequence). The length of the CDR3 is 14 residues. CDR3 coding DNA: TGTGCCAGCCAGGGGGCGAGGGGCAATCAGCCCCAGCATTTT. It specifies CASQGARGNQPQHF.

The J gene is TRBJ2-1, the V gene TRBV29-1, with 9 bases that match TRBD2. The CDR3 runs 12 residues. Looked up from germline, CDR1 is SQVTM and CDR2 is ANQGSEA. V gave up 8 bases and J gave up 5 bases; unmatched junction bases: 4. In nucleotides, the CDR3 is TGCAGCTTTAGCGGGAGTGACAATGAGCAGTTCTTC. Protein product: CSFSGSDNEQFF.

The chain has TRBV4-1 and TRBJ1-4; no clear D. Germline assignment: CDR1 MGHRA and CDR2 YSYEKL. V lost 0 bases to trimming and J lost 3 bases, with 11 bases between them. The CDR3 runs to 16 residues. The CDR3 nucleotides are TGCGCCAGCAGCCAAGATGTGGGGAGGGCTAATGAAAAACTGTTTTTT. Its protein is CASSQDVGRANEKLFF.

The rearrangement uses TRBV6-6 and TRBJ1-2, with D maybe TRBD1 (6 bases). Trimming left V 4 bases short and J 7 bases short, with 19 bases between. This CDR3 region has 15 residues. Per the germline V gene, CDR1 is MNHNY and CDR2 is SVGAGI (reference sequence). In DNA, the CDR3 is TGTGCCAGCAGTTCCCGCCGCGGGGGGGCTAGTGGCTACACCTTC. Translated: CASSSRRGGASGYTF.

The chain links TRBV4-1 to TRBJ2-3; 10 nucleotides match TRBD2. This CDR3 is built from 16 residues. Germline lookup yields CDR1 MGHRA and CDR2 YSYEKL. The ends lost 1 base at V and 2 bases at J; junction bases unmatched: 3. For the CDR3, the DNA is TGCGCCAGCAGCCAAGGTAGCGGGAGGCCCACAGATACGCAGTATTTT. Translating it yields CASSQGSGRPTDTQYF.

This chain connects TRBV5-1 to TRBJ2-7, with TRBD1 identical over 9 bases. This CDR3 comprises 15 residues. Germline V gene lookup returns CDR1 SGHRS and CDR2 YFSETQ. The V and J ends lost 0 bases and 1 base, in that order; junction bases with no gene match: 2. CDR3 coding DNA: TGCGCCAGCAGCTTGGGGGACAGGGTATCCTACGAGCAGTACTTC. Protein product: CASSLGDRVSYEQYF.

The rearrangement uses TRBV5-1 and TRBJ2-1; D is unclear. The CDR3 contains 17 residues. V was clipped by 2 bases and J by 7 bases, with 22 bases between them. CDR1 SGHRS and CDR2 YFSETQ come from the germline V gene. The CDR3 region has the DNA TGCGCCAGCAGCTTAACCCCTGGTTCTGCAATCGCGAATGAGCAGTTCTTC. Translated, it gives CASSLTPGSAIANEQFF.

This chain joins TRBV7-8 and TRBJ2-5; D perhaps matches TRBD1 (6 bases). The CDR3 length is 16 residues. Looked up from germline, CDR1 is SGHVS and CDR2 is FQNEAQ. Trimming removed 5 bases from V and 5 bases from J, with 21 bases in between. The CDR3 loop is CASSAQQWGQGETQYF. The CDR3 nucleotides read TGTGCCAGCAGCGCCCAGCAGTGGGGGCAGGGCGAGACCCAGTACTTC.

The chain employs TRBV7-8 and TRBJ2-7, with 12 bases matching TRBD2. CDR1 and CDR2 (germline): SGHVS, FQNEAQ. The CDR3 extends over 15 amino acids. V lost 5 bases, J lost 4 bases, and 6 bases stayed unmatched. The CDR3 loop is CASSLTSGRKYEQYF. CDR3 DNA: TGTGCCAGCAGCCTCACTAGCGGGAGGAAATACGAGCAGTACTTC.

This chain uses TRBV7-9 with TRBJ2-1, with 9 bases lining up with TRBD1. The V segment lost 1 base and the J segment 4 bases; nucleotides outside the gene matches: 5. The CDR3 length is 16 residues. Germline V gene sequence: CDR1 SEHNR, CDR2 FQNEAQ (reference sequence). CDR3 loop: CASSLDGGTGYNEQFF. DNA of the CDR3: TGTGCCAGCAGCTTAGATGGGGGGACAGGGTACAATGAGCAGTTCTTC. Filled out from reference TRBV7-9 and TRBJ2-1, the complete variable domain reads DTGVSQNPRHKITKRGQNVTFRCDPISEHNRLYWYRQTLGQGPEFLTYFQNEAQLEKSRLLSDRFSAERPKGSFSTLEIQRTEQGDSAMYLCASSLDGGTGYNEQFFGPGTRLTVL.

This clone was recorded once. The rearrangement joins TRBV7-9 to TRBJ1-4, with a weak D call TRBD1 (6 bases). The CDR3 loop spans 16 amino acids. V lost 3 bases to trimming and J lost 0 bases, with 11 bases between them. Germline values: CDR1 SEHNR, CDR2 FQNEAQ (reference sequence). The DNA for the CDR3 is TGTGCCAGCAGCTTTTGGACAGCACCAACTAATGAAAAACTGTTTTTT. As protein: CASSFWTAPTNEKLFF.

The chain links TRBV6-1 to TRBJ1-5; no clear D. This CDR3 region has 14 residues. V was shortened by 2 bases and J by 4 bases, with 9 bases between the two germline ends. The germline V gene encodes CDR1 MNHNS and CDR2 SASEGT. The CDR3 loop is CASSEYTGNQPQHF. The CDR3 bases are TGTGCCAGCAGTGAATACACGGGGAATCAGCCCCAGCATTTT.

This chain links TRBV7-6 with TRBJ2-1; D unclear. The CDR3 runs to 12 residues. V was trimmed by 4 bases and J by 4 bases, leaving 5 bases between them. In germline, CDR1 is SGHVS, CDR2 FNYEAQ. Here the CDR3 reads CASSSTYNEQFF. The CDR3 bases are TGTGCCAGCAGCTCCACTTACAATGAGCAGTTCTTC.

V is TRBV18 and J is TRBJ2-2; weak D call: TRBD2 (6 bases). This CDR3 has 18 amino acids. The germline V gene encodes CDR1 KGHSH and CDR2 LQKENI. Between the trimmed V and J ends, which lost 2 bases and 0 bases, there was a span of 16 bases. The chain's CDR3 is CASSPKTLAGTNTGELFF. The CDR3 DNA sequence: TGTGCCAGCTCACCAAAGACGCTGGCGGGAACGAACACCGGGGAGCTGTTTTTT.

The table lists this clone with a count of one. V is TRBV5-1 and J is TRBJ2-1; 11 positions match TRBD2. The germline V gene has CDR1 SGHRS and CDR2 YFSETQ. The CDR3 loop spans 15 amino acids. With 4 bases clipped from V and 4 bases from J, the junction kept 4 bases outside the gene matches. The CDR3 loop reads CASSTTSGIYNEQFF. For the CDR3, the DNA is TGCGCCAGCAGCACGACTAGCGGGATTTACAATGAGCAGTTCTTC.

This clone was seen just once. The chain combines TRBV4-1 with TRBJ1-5, with 8 nucleotides matching TRBD1. The CDR3 is 14 amino acids. The trim removed 2 bases at V and 5 bases at J, leaving 2 bases unmatched. From germline, CDR1 is MGHRA and CDR2 YSYEKL. Here the CDR3 reads CASSQMTGDQPQHF. In DNA, the CDR3 is TGCGCCAGCAGCCAAATGACAGGGGATCAGCCCCAGCATTTT.

The V gene is TRBV29-1, the J gene TRBJ2-3, with 12 nucleotides matching TRBD1. The germline gives CDR1 SQVTM, CDR2 ANQGSEA. V shed 6 bases, J shed 4 bases, and the junction held 5 bases outside the gene matches. The CDR3 covers 14 residues. CDR3 sequence (DNA): TGCAGCGTGGGACAGGGGGCAAGAGCAGATACGCAGTATTTT. Residues: CSVGQGARADTQYF.

This clone was detected only a few times. The rearrangement links TRBV2 to TRBJ2-7; D might be TRBD1 (6 bases). CDR3 length equals 15 residues. Germline V gives CDR1 SNHLY, CDR2 FYNNEI. V lost 2 bases to trimming and J lost 5 bases, with 16 bases between them. The CDR3 coding sequence is TGTGCCAGCAGTGAAAGCCCGAACAGGGCCCACGAGCAGTACTTC. This encodes CASSESPNRAHEQYF.

The V gene is TRBV27, the J gene TRBJ2-1; 9 positions agree with TRBD1. Germline CDR1 reads MNHEY; CDR2 reads SMNVEV (reference sequence). J gave up 6 bases and V 5 bases, and 11 bases lay outside the gene matches. This CDR3 is 16 amino acids long. DNA for the CDR3: TGTGCCAGCAGTACCCTCGGGACAGGGTTAAGCAATGAGCAGTTCTTC. This codes for CASSTLGTGLSNEQFF.

This clone was found once. The chain joins TRBV18 to TRBJ2-7, with 7 bases that match TRBD2. In germline, CDR1 is KGHSH, CDR2 LQKENI. The CDR3 has 16 residues. Losses at the gene ends were 3 bases for V and 2 bases for J; bases not matched to a gene: 10. The CDR3 DNA follows: TGTGCCAGCTCACCCGACCTGGGGAGCGGGGCCTACGAGCAGTACTTC. Its translation: CASSPDLGSGAYEQYF. The whole variable domain, filled in from reference TRBV18 and TRBJ2-7, reads NAGVMQNPRHLVRRRGQEARLRCSPMKGHSHVYWYRQLPEEGLKFMVYLQKENIIDESGMPKERFSAEFPKEGPSILRIQQVVRGDSAAYFCASSPDLGSGAYEQYFGPGTRLTVT.

The rearrangement uses TRBV9 and TRBJ2-7, with 10 bases matching TRBD1. In germline, CDR1 is SGDLS, CDR2 YYNGEE. After removal of 3 bases from V and 4 bases from J, the junction contained 7 bases not matched to a gene. CDR3 size: 15 residues. In DNA, the CDR3 is TGTGCCAGCAGCGCGAACCCGGGACAGGGGTACGAGCAGTACTTC. Translated: CASSANPGQGYEQYF.

This sequence joins TRBV6-1 and TRBJ2-7; 7 bases are shared with TRBD2. The CDR3 covers 14 residues. Germline values: CDR1 MNHNS, CDR2 SASEGT. V lost 6 bases to trimming and J lost 3 bases; unmatched junction nucleotides: 8. CDR3 residues: CASRQLALGYEQYF. The CDR3 DNA sequence: TGTGCCAGCAGACAACTAGCGTTAGGCTACGAGCAGTACTTC.

Comments on this clone: The same CDR3 can be traced to other DNA sequences in this sample. This chain uses TRBV27 with TRBJ2-3; no definite D call. This CDR3 is 13 amino acids long. Germline values: CDR1 MNHEY, CDR2 SMNVEV (reference sequence). V dropped 5 bases and J dropped 2 bases, with 8 bases sitting between them. CDR3 amino acids: CASSPGVTDTQYF. CDR3 nucleotides: TGTGCCAGCAGTCCCGGAGTCACAGATACGCAGTATTTT.

The gene calls are TRBV28 and TRBJ2-6, with TRBD1 matching over 9 bases. Germline V lookup: CDR1 MDHEN, CDR2 SYDVKM. The CDR3 extends over 16 amino acids. V shed 3 bases, J shed 2 bases, and the junction held 2 bases outside the gene matches. CDR3 nucleotides: TGTGCCAGCAGTTTCCGGGACAGGGCTGGGGCCAACGTCCTGACTTTC. It translates to CASSFRDRAGANVLTF.

The chain combines TRBV12-5 with TRBJ1-1; 8 bases are shared with TRBD1. CDR1 is LGHNT, CDR2 FRNRAP, per germline. The CDR3 length is 15 residues. J lost 4 bases, V lost 4 bases, and 8 bases had no gene match. The CDR3 DNA reads as TGTGCTAGTGGTTCAGACAGGGGTTTCGTCACTGAAGCTTTCTTT. Translated, it gives CASGSDRGFVTEAFF. The entire variable domain, with the rest obtained from reference TRBV12-5 and TRBJ1-1, is as follows: DARVTQTPRHKVTEMGQEVTMRCQPILGHNTVFWYRQTMMQGLELLAYFRNRAPLDDSGMPKDRFSAEMPDATLATLKIQPSEPRDSAVYFCASGSDRGFVTEAFFGQGTRLTVV.